This TCR beta chain was sequenced in a study of T-cell reconstitution after alpha-beta-depleted transplantation in children (dated by TCRdb to about 2016). The study in broad terms: Using TCR repertoire profiling, the study quantitatively followed how T-cell immune reconstitution unfolded in children after TCRalphabeta/CD19-depleted allogeneic hematopoietic cell transplantation.

The investigation overall reported the following: In some patients, the high TCRbeta diversity seen at day 60 was put down to recipient T cells and intrathymic progenitors that had survived conditioning. About two months after transplant, the apparently early recovery of alphabetaT-cell counts reportedly depended on just several hundred clones that had expanded rapidly and came from non-depleted graft cells. Over the following months the frequencies of hyperexpanded clones went down, and after one year T-cell counts and TCRbeta diversity were mostly credited to newly produced T cells.

From its cysteine to its phenylalanine, the CDR3 spans 15 amino acids. The kept DNA is CDR3 alone, 45 bases in frame from the first base. CDR1 and CDR2 were assigned from the germline V gene as SGHVS and FNYEAQ. Trimming removed 5 bases from V and 10 bases from J; the gene matches leave 12 bases unexplained. To prepare the library, PCR was applied. Sequenced using an Illumina HiSeq 2500. To normalize quantification of the TCRbeta repertoire, the TCR libraries were built with molecular barcoding that relied on unique molecular identifiers. Clones were called with MiXCR by TCRdb after fastp trimmed the public reads at Q25, and only in-frame beta chains were retained. Rows are unified per CDR3 protein, each entry keeping the most common DNA and genes. This sample lists 250,000 to 400,000 distinct CDR3 sequences; approximately 23% were detected once. 11% of the sample belongs to the ten largest clones.

Regarding this clonotype: What this receptor recognizes is not known. No base qualities exist here, and no much larger clone lies one base off it.

The label giving this sample's treatment or condition can be read as: allogeneic hematopoietic cell transplantation with graft depleted of TCRalphabeta T cells and CD19 B cells. The transplant recipients were children given TCRalphabeta/CD19-depleted allogeneic hematopoietic cell grafts. Sequencing was performed on PBMCs, mostly from graft donor cells, taken 180 days after TCRalphabeta/CD19-depleted stem cell transplant. The V and J genes are TRBV7-6 and TRBJ2-1; TRBD2 matches 9 bases in the middle. The sequence derives from a male patient aged 10 to 17 who had a stem cell transplant for acute lymphoblastic leukemia, so the T cells may come from the graft donor. At the DNA level, the sequence is TGTGCCAGCAGCCAGCCAGCGGGAGGCTTCGTGGAGCAGTTCTTC. Its coded protein is CASSQPAGGFVEQFF.